This T cell receptor beta chain was profiled in a study of blood T cell repertoires in COVID-19. This clone was seen only once. Germline V gene lookup returns CDR1 SNHLY and CDR2 FYNNEI. The CDR3 spans 15 residues. V shed 8 bases and J shed 2 bases, with 18 bases lying between them. The method was immunoSEQ multiplex PCR; TCRdb's version includes in-frame clones alone and lacks a portion of them. Of 60,000 to 75,000 clones detected, roughly 90% appear once; the ten largest clones hold approximately 7%. The source of this sequence is a man between 40 and 49 years old with COVID-19, enrolled during active disease. Specimen: peripheral blood. The genes are TRBV2 and TRBJ1-1; the D is unclear. The CDR3 DNA sequence: TGTGCCAGCGGACGCCCGTGGGGAGCTAACACTGAAGCTTTCTTT. This codes for CASGRPWGANTEAFF.